This TCR beta chain was retrieved from a study of cytomegalovirus exposure and HLA in healthy donors. Study background: A preliminary data release comprised around 90 million unique TCRs obtained from HLA-typed donors. General study findings and limits: Sequencing likely caused a cluster of highly shared sequence variants. When a later analysis was performed, an Asian-associated ancestry cluster reportedly had fewer N-insertions than the roughly 690-donor mean. In a later analysis, HLA-C alleles had the fewest associated TCRs, DRB1 alleles the most.

Both 60 Vbeta primers and 13 Jbeta primers went into the PCR. Profiled with immunoSEQ multiplex PCR; TCRdb holds only in-frame clones, not every one. Here the sample spans 95,000 or so clones, about 76% being singletons. As concerns this clone: Its antigen remains unknown.

What was sequenced was PBMCs. The source of this sequence is a woman aged 70-85 years in good health and CMV-seropositive.

The DNA of the CDR3 is TGTGCCAGCAGTGGGGGACTAGCCAAAAACATTCAGTACTTC. Amino acids: CASSGGLAKNIQYF. The chain uses TRBV2 and TRBJ2-4; D may be TRBD2 (6 bases). Germline lookup yields CDR1 SNHLY and CDR2 FYNNEI. This CDR3 has 14 residues. Between the trimmed V and J ends, which lost 4 bases and 0 bases, there was a span of 7 bases.